This TCR beta chain was sequenced during a study of cytotoxic CD8 clonotypes in ibrutinib-treated CLL. Many counts were recorded for this clone. Its antigen remains unidentified. CDR1 and CDR2 (germline): MDHEN, SYDVKM. The CDR3 contains 14 residues. Trimming pared 1 base from V and 6 bases from J, leaving 10 bases between. For TCR beta libraries, about 2.2 micrograms of genomic DNA were obtained from cryopreserved PBMCs. Study observations and caveats: Having risen at ibrutinib response, clonality had fallen back toward baseline by progression.

Measured with immunoSEQ multiplex PCR; TCRdb has only the in-frame clones, and not every one. The sample lists about 300,000 clones, under 70% seen once, with 5% to 6.5% in the top ten. The source was PBMCs, collected after 36 months of ibrutinib treatment. The source of this sequence is a human donor with chronic lymphocytic leukemia. This rearrangement joins TRBV28 to TRBJ1-5, with D unclear. CDR3 DNA sequence: TGTGCCAGCAGTTTATTCGGGATGGCTCAGCCCCAGCATTTT. It codes for CASSLFGMAQPQHF. The complete variable domain, with remaining parts taken from reference TRBV28 and TRBJ1-5, reads DVKVTQSSRYLVKRTGEKVFLECVQDMDHENMFWYRQDPGLGLRLIYFSYDVKMKEKGDIPEGYSVSREKKERFSLILESASTNQTSMYLCASSLFGMAQPQHFGDGTRLSIL.